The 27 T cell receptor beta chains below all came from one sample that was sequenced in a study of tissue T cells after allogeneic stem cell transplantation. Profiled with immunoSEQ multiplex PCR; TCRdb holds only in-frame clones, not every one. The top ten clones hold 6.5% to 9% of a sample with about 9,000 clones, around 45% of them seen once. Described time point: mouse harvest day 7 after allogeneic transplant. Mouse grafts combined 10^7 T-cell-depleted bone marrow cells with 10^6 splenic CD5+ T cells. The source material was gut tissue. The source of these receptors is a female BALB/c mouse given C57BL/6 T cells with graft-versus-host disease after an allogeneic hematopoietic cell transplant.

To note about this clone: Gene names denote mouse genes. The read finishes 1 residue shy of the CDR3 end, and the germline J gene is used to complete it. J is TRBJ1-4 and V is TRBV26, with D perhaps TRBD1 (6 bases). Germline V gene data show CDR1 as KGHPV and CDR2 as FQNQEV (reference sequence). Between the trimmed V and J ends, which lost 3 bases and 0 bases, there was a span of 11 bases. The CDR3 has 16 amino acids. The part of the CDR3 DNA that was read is TGTGCCAGCAGTCTAGGGACACCAATTTCCAACGAAAGATTATTT. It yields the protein CASSLGTPISNERLF. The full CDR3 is CASSLGTPISNERLFF.

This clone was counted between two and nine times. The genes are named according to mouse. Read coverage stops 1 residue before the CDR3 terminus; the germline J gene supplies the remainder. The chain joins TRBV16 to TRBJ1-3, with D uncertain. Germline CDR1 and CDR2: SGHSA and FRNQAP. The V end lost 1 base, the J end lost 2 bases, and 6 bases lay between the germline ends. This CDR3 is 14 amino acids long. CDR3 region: CASSLVGPGNTLYF. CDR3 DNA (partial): TGTGCAAGCAGCTTAGTAGGGCCTGGAAATACGCTCTAT.

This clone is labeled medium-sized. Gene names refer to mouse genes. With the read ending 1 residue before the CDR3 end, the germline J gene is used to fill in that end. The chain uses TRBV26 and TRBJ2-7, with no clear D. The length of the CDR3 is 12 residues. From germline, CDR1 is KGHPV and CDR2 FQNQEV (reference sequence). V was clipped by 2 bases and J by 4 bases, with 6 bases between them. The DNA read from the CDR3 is TGTGCCAGCAGTCTGGTTGGGTATGAACAGTAC. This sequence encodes CASSLVGYEQY. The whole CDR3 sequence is CASSLVGYEQYF.

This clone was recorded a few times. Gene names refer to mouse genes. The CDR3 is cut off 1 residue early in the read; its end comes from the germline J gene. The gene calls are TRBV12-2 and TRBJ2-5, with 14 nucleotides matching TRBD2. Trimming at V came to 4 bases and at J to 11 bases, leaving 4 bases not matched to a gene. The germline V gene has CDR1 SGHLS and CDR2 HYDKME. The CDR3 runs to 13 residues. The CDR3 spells CASSPGLGGLQYF. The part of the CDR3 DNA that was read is TGTGCCAGCTCCCCGGGACTGGGGGGGCTCCAGTAC.

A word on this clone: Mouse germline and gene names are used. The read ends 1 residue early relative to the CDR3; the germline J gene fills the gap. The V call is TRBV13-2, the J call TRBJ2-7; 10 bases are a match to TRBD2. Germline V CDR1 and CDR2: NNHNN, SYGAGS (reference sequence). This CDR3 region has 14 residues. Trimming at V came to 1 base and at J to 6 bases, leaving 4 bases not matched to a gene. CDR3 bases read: TGTGCCAGCGGTGATATGCTGGGGGGGCCTGAACAGTAC. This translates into CASGDMLGGPEQY. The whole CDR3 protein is CASGDMLGGPEQYF.

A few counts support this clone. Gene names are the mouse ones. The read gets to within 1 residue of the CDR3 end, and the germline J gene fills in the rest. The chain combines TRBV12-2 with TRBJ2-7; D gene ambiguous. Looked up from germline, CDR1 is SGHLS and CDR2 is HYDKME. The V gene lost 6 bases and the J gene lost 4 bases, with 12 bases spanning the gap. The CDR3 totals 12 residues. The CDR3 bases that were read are TGTGCCAGCCTCCCGCAGATTTATGAACAGTAC. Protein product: CASLPQIYEQY. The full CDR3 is CASLPQIYEQYF.

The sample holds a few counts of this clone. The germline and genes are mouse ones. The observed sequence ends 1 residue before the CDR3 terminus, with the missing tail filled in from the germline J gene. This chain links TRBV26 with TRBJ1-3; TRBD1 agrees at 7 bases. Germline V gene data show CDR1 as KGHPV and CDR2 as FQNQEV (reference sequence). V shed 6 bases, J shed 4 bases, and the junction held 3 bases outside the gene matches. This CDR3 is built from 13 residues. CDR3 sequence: CASRTGSGNTLYF. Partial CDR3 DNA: TGTGCCAGCAGGACAGGGTCGGGAAATACGCTCTAT.

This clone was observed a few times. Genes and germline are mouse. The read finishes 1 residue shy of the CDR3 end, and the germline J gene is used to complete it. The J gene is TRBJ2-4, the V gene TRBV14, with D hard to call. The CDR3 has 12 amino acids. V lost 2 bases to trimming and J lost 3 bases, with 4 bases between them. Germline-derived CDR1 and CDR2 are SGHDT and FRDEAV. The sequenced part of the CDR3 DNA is TGTGCCAGCAGTTTTGGGCAAAACACCTTGTAC. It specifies CASSFGQNTLY. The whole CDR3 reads CASSFGQNTLYF.

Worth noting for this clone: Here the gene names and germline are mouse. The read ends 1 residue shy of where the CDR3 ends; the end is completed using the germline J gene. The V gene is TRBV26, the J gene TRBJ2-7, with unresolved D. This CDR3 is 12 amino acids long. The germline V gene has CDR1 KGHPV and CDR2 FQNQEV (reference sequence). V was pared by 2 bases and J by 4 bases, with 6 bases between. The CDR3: CASSLGNYEQYF. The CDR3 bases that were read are TGTGCCAGCAGTCTGGGGAATTATGAACAGTAC.

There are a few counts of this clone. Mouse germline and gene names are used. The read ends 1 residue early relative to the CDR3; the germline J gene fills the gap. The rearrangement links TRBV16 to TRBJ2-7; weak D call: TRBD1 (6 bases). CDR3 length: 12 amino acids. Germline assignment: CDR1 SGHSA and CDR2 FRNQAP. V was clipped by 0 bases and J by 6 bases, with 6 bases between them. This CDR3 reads CASSLDRGEQYF. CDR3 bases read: TGTGCAAGCAGCTTAGACAGGGGTGAACAGTAC.

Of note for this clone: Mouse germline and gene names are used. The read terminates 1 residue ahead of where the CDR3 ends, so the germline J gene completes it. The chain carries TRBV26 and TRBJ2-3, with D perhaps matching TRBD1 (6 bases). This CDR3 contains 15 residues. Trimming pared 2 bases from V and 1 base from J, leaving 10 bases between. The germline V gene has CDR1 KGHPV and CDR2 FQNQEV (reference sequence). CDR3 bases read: TGTGCCAGCAGTCTGGGACAGTTTGGTGCAGAAACGCTGTAT. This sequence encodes CASSLGQFGAETLY. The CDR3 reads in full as CASSLGQFGAETLYF.

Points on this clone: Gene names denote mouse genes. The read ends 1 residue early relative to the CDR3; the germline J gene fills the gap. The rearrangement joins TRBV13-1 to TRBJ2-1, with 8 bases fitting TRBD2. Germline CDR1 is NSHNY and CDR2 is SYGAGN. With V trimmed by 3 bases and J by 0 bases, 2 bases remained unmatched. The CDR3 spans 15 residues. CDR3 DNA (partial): TGTGCCAGCAGTGGGACTGGGAGTAACTATGCTGAGCAGTTC. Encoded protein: CASSGTGSNYAEQF. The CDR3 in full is CASSGTGSNYAEQFF.

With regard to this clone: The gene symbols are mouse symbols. CDR3: CASSLVGANSDYTF. CDR3 bases read: TGTGCCAGCTCTCTCGTGGGGGCAAACTCCGACTACACC. V usage is TRBV12-2 and J usage is TRBJ1-2; a possible D gene is TRBD1 (5 bases). The read halts 1 residue ahead of the CDR3 end, with the missing end drawn from the germline J gene. Deletions cut 0 bases from V and 0 bases from J, with 7 bases between. The CDR3 has 14 amino acids. Germline CDR1 reads SGHLS; CDR2 reads HYDKME.

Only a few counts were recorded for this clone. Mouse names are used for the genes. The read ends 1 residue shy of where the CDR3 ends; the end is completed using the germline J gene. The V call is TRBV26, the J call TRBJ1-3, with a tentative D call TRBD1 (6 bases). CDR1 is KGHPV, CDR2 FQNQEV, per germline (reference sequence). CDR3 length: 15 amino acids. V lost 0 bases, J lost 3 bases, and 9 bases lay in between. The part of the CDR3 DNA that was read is TGTGCCAGCAGTCTGTCGCGGGGGCTTGGAAATACGCTCTAT. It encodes CASSLSRGLGNTLY. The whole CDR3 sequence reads CASSLSRGLGNTLYF.

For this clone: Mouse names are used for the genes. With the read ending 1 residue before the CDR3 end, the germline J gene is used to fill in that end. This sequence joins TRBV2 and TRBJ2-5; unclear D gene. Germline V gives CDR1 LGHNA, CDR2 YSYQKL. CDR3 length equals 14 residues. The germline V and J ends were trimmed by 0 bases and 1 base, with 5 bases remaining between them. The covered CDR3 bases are TGTGCCAGCAGCCAAGACGGGGACCAAGACACCCAGTAC. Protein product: CASSQDGDQDTQY. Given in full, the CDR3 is CASSQDGDQDTQYF.

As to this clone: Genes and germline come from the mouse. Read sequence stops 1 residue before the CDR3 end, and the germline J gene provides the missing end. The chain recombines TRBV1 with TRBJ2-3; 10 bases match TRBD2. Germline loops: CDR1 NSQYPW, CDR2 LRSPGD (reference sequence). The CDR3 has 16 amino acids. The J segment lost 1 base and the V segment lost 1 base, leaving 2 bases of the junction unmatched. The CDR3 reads CTCSAVWGGRAETLYF. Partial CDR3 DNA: TGCACCTGCAGTGCAGTCTGGGGGGGCCGTGCAGAAACGCTGTAT.

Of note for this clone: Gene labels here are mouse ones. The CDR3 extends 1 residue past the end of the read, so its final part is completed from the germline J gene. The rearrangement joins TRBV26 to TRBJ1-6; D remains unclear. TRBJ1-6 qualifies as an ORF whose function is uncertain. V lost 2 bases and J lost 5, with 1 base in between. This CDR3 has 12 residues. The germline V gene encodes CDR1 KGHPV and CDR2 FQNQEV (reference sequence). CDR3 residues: CASSLDNSPLYF. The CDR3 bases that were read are TGTGCCAGCAGTCTGGATAATTCGCCCCTCTAC.

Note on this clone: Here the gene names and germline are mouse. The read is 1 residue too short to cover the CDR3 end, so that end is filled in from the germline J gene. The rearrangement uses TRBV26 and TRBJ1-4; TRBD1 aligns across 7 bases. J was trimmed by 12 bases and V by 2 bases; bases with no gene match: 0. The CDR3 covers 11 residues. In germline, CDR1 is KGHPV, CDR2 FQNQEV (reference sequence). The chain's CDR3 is CASSLDRGLFF. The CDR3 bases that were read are TGTGCCAGCAGTCTGGACAGGGGATTATTT. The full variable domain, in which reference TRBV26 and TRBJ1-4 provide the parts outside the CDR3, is NSKVIQTPRYLVKGQGQKAKMRCIPEKGHPVVFWYQQNKNNEFKFLINFQNQEVLQQIDMTEKRFSAECPSNSPCSLEIQSSEAGDSALYLCASSLDRGLFFGHGTKLSVL.

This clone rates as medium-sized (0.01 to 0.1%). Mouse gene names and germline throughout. Incomplete CDR3 DNA: TGTGCCAGCAGCCAAGAGGACTGGGGGGGCCCCGGGCAGCTCTAC. Translating it yields CASSQEDWGGPGQLY. The whole CDR3 region reads CASSQEDWGGPGQLYF. The chain carries TRBV2 and TRBJ2-2; 13 nucleotides align to TRBD2. The read terminates 1 residue ahead of where the CDR3 ends, so the germline J gene completes it. CDR3 length equals 16 residues. J lost 6 bases, V lost 0 bases, and 1 base had no gene match. Germline CDR1 and CDR2: LGHNA and YSYQKL.

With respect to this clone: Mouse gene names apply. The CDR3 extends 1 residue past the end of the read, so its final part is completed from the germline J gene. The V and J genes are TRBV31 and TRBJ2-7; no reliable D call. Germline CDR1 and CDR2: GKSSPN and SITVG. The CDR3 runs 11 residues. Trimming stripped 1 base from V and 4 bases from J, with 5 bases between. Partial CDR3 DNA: TGTGCCTGGAGTCGGGGTTATGAACAGTAC. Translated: CAWSRGYEQY. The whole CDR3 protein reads CAWSRGYEQYF. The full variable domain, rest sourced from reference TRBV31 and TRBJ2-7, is AQTIHQWPVAEIKAVGSPLSLGCTIKGKSSPNLYWYWQATGGTLQQLFYSITVGQVESVVQLNLSASRPKDDQFILSTEKLLLSHSGFYLCAWSRGYEQYFGPGTRLTVL.

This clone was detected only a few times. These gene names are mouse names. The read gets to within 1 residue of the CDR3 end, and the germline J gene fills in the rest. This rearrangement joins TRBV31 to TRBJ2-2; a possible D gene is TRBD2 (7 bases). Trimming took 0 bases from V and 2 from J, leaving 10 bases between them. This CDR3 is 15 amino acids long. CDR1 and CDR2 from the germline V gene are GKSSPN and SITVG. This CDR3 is CAWSLWGANTGQLYF. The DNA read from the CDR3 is TGTGCCTGGAGTCTATGGGGGGCCAACACCGGGCAGCTCTAC.

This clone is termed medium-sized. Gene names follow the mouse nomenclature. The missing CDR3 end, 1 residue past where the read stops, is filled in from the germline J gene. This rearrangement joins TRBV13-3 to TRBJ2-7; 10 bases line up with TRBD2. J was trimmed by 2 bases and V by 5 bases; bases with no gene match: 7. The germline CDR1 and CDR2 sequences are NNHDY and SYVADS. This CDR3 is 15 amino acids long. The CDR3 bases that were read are TGTGCCAGCAGCCTCAGACTGGGGGGCCCCTATGAACAGTAC. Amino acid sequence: CASSLRLGGPYEQY. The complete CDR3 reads CASSLRLGGPYEQYF.

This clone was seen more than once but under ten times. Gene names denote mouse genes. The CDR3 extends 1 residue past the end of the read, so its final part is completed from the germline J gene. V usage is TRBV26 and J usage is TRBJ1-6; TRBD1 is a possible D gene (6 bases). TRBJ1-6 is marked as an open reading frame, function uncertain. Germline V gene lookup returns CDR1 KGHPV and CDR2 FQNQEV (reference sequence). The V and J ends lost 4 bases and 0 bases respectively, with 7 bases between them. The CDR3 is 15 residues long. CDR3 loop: CASSRTDSYNSPLYF. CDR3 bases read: TGTGCCAGCAGTCGGACAGATTCCTATAATTCGCCCCTCTAC.

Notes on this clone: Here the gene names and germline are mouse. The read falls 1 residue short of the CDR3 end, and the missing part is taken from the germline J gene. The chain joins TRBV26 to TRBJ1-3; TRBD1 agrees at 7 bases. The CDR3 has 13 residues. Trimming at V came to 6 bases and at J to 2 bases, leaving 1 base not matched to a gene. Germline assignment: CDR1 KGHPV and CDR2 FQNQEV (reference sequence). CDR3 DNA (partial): TGTGCCAGCAGACAGGGGCCTGGAAATACGCTCTAT. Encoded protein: CASRQGPGNTLY. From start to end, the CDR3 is CASRQGPGNTLYF.

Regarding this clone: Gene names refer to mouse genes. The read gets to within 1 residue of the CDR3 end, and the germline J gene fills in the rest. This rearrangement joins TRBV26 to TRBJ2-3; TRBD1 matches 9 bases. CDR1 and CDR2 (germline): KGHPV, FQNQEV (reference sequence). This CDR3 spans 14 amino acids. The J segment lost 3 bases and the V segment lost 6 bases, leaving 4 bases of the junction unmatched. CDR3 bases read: TGTGCCAGCAGGTTGACAGGGGGAGCAGAAACGCTGTAT. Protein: CASRLTGGAETLY. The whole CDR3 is CASRLTGGAETLYF.

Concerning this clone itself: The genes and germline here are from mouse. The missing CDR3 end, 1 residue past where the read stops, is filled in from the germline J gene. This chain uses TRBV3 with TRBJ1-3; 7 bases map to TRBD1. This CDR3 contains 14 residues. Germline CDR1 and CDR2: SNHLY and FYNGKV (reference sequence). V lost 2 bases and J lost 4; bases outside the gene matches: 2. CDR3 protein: CASSLKGAGNTLYF. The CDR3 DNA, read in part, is TGTGCCAGCAGCTTAAAGGGGGCAGGAAATACGCTCTAT.

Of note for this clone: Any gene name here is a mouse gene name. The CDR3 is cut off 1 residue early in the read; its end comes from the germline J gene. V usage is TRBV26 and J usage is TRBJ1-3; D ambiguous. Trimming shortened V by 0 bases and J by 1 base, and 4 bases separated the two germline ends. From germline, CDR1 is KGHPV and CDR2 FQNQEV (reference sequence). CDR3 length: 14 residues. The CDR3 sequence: CASSLSGSGNTLYF. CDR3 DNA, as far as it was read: TGTGCCAGCAGTCTGTCGGGGTCTGGAAATACGCTCTAT.